This T cell receptor beta chain originates from a study of cytomegalovirus exposure and HLA in healthy donors. CDR3 length equals 15 residues. J gave up 2 bases and V 4 bases, and 4 bases lay outside the gene matches. Germline values: CDR1 ENHRY, CDR2 SYGVKD. Primers included in the PCR were 60 Vbeta and 13 Jbeta primers. Measured with immunoSEQ multiplex PCR; TCRdb has only the in-frame clones, and not every one. The sample has 200,000 to 250,000 clones, 60% to 80% seen once. V usage is TRBV10-3 and J usage is TRBJ2-5; 10 bases align to TRBD1. The TCR comes from a woman aged 30 to 39 in good health and CMV-seronegative. Material: PBMCs. CDR3 sequence: CAISGGQGKQETQYF. CDR3 DNA: TGTGCCATCAGTGGGGGACAGGGGAAACAAGAGACCCAGTACTTC.